These 2 T cell receptor beta chains share one sample of origin, sequenced in a study of T-cell reconstitution after alpha-beta-depleted transplantation in children. The authors prepared the TCRbeta library with unique molecular identifiers. In TCRdb, the PCR reads were re-called with MiXCR into one record per CDR3 protein. In the table there are hundreds of thousands of distinct CDR3 sequences, 15% to 20% of which are singletons. Source: PBMCs from the stem cell graft donor, taken from the stem cell graft. These receptor sequences come from a human donor who donated a stem cell graft to a child with acute myeloid leukemia.

The V and J genes are TRBV20-1 and TRBJ1-2, with D perhaps TRBD1 (5 bases). The length of the CDR3 is 13 residues. The V end was cut by 6 bases, the J end by 3 bases, with 14 bases between. Germline assignment: CDR1 DFQATT and CDR2 SNEGSKA (reference sequence). This chain's CDR3 is CSARSETDYGYTF. The CDR3 DNA sequence: TGCAGTGCCCGCTCCGAGACAGACTATGGCTACACCTTC.

Ten or more counts support this clonotype. The V and J genes are TRBV24-1 and TRBJ2-1; D may be TRBD1 (6 bases). The length of the CDR3 is 13 residues. V lost 0 bases to trimming and J lost 12 bases, with 11 bases between them. The V gene's germline CDR1 is KGHDR and CDR2 SFDVKD. CDR3 protein: CATSDLHTGRQFF. CDR3 DNA: TGTGCCACCAGTGATTTGCACACAGGGAGGCAGTTCTTC.